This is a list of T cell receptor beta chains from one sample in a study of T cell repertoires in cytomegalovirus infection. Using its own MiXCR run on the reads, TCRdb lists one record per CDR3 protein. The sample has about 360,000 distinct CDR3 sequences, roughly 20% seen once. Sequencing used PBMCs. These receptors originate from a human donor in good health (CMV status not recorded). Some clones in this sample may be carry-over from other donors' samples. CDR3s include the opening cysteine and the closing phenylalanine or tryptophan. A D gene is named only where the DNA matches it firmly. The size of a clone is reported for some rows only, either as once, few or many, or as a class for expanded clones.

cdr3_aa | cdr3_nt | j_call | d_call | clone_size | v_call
CASSLSGGYYNEQFF | TGTGCCAGCAGCTTAAGCGGGGGGTACTACAATGAGCAGTTCTTC | TRBJ2-1 | TRBD2 | many | TRBV7-2
CASSSYRFHEQYF | TGTGCCAGCAGCAGTTACAGGTTCCACGAGCAGTACTTC | TRBJ2-7 | - | few | TRBV11-2
CASSLALGSPYEQYF | TGTGCCAGCAGCTTAGCGCTAGGCAGCCCCTACGAGCAGTACTTC | TRBJ2-7 | - | many | TRBV7-2
CATSDAYGEDTQYF | TGTGCCACCAGTGATGCCTATGGAGAAGATACGCAGTATTTT | TRBJ2-3 | - | - | TRBV24-1
CASRSPLGGRGGDTQYF | TGTGCCAGCAGATCCCCTTTGGGGGGACGCGGGGGAGATACGCAGTATTTT | TRBJ2-3 | TRBD2 | many | TRBV12-3/TRBV12-4
CAPGTSGKGGELFF | TGTGCCCCCGGGACTAGCGGGAAGGGCGGGGAGCTGTTTTTT | TRBJ2-2 | TRBD2 | - | TRBV7-9
CASSYSARIGTDGYTF | TGTGCCAGCAGTTATTCCGCCAGGATCGGGACAGATGGCTACACCTTC | TRBJ1-2 | TRBD1 | - | TRBV6-2/TRBV6-3
CASSLVLGNTEAFF | TGTGCCAGCAGCTTAGTCCTGGGGAACACTGAAGCTTTCTTT | TRBJ1-1 | - | many | TRBV7-2
CSARPLIKETQYF | TGCAGTGCTAGGCCACTAATTAAAGAGACCCAGTACTTC | TRBJ2-5 | - | few | TRBV20-1
CASSVWGRGYTF | TGTGCCAGCAGCGTTTGGGGGAGGGGCTACACCTTC | TRBJ1-2 | - | few | TRBV12-3/TRBV12-4
CASSPRQRDTDTQYF | TGTGCCAGCAGCCCGAGACAGAGAGACACAGATACGCAGTATTTT | TRBJ2-3 | - | - | TRBV7-9
CSVIPGSGYTF | TGCAGCGTGATCCCAGGGTCAGGCTACACCTTC | TRBJ1-2 | - | few | TRBV29-1
CASSFDRPHYGYTF | TGTGCCAGTAGCTTCGACAGGCCCCACTATGGCTACACCTTC | TRBJ1-2 | - | few | TRBV19
CASSQNTGELFF | TGTGCCAGCAGCCAGAACACCGGGGAGCTGTTTTTT | TRBJ2-2 | - | many | TRBV27
CSATLTSTDTQYF | TGCAGTGCTACCTTGACTAGTACAGATACGCAGTATTTT | TRBJ2-3 | - | - | TRBV20-1
CASSIDPGSNQPQHF | TGTGCCAGTAGTATAGACCCAGGAAGCAATCAGCCCCAGCATTTT | TRBJ1-5 | - | many | TRBV19
CASSLAGRGPYNEQFF | TGTGCCAGCAGCTTAGCGGGGCGGGGACCCTACAATGAGCAGTTCTTC | TRBJ2-1 | - | - | TRBV7-2
CASSSEPTQGSYNSPLHF | TGTGCCAGCAGCTCAGAACCGACTCAGGGTAGCTATAATTCACCCCTCCACTTT | TRBJ1-6 | - | many | TRBV7-8
CASSIAGGMDTQYF | TGTGCCAGTAGTATAGCTGGGGGAATGGATACGCAGTATTTT | TRBJ2-3 | - | - | TRBV19
CATRDRTDTQYF | TGTGCCACCCGGGACAGAACAGATACGCAGTATTTT | TRBJ2-3 | TRBD1 | - | TRBV6-2/TRBV6-3
CASSYGTGIDGNTEAFF | TGTGCCAGCAGTTACGGGACAGGGATTGATGGGAACACTGAAGCTTTCTTT | TRBJ1-1 | TRBD1 | many | TRBV6-5
CASSQGPTLSYEQYF | TGCGCCAGCAGCCAAGGACCGACACTTTCCTACGAGCAGTACTTC | TRBJ2-7 | - | - | TRBV4-1
CASSFRQFSGANVLTF | TGTGCCAGCAGCTTTCGACAGTTCTCTGGGGCCAACGTCCTGACTTTC | TRBJ2-6 | - | many | TRBV7-8
CASSLRRAVYGYTF | TGTGCCAGCAGCCTGAGGAGGGCGGTGTATGGCTACACCTTC | TRBJ1-2 | - | many | TRBV7-2
CASSLLAVRDTEAFF | TGTGCCAGCAGCTTACTAGCGGTACGGGACACTGAAGCTTTCTTT | TRBJ1-1 | - | many | TRBV7-2